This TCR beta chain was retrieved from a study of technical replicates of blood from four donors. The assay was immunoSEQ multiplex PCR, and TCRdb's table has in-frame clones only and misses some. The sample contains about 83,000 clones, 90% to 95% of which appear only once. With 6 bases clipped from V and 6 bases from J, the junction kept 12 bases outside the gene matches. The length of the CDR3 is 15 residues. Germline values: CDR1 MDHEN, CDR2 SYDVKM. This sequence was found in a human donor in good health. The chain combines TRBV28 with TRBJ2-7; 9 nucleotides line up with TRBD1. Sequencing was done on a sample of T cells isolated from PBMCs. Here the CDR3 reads CASSQGTGIISEQYF. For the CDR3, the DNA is TGTGCCAGCAGCCAAGGGACAGGGATTATCTCCGAGCAGTACTTC.